The entry that follows covers one T cell receptor beta chain sequence. Its antigen remains unidentified. The sample originates from a study of T cell responses to AZD1222 COVID-19 vaccine. Study-level points and caveats: Baseline testing showed seropositivity in only five to seven AZD1222 recipients. Repertoires in all cases were sampled only once the peak T cell response had passed. Most donors were white British and more were female, and clonal diversity was possibly underestimated. Unmutated variant regions reportedly attract nearly half of all spike-specific TCRs.

V was trimmed by 5 bases and J by 4 bases, leaving 16 bases between them. The CDR3 is 14 residues long. The V gene's germline CDR1 is SGHNT and CDR2 YYREEE (reference sequence). Produced via immunoSEQ multiplex PCR; TCRdb's table is partial and in-frame only. The sample includes 94,000 or so clones, under 90% of them seen just once. This TCR was sampled from an adult in good health. The starting material was peripheral blood, obtained on day 0 of AZD1222 vaccination. The chain joins TRBV5-4 to TRBJ2-7; D uncertain. The CDR3 nucleotides read TGTGCCAGCAGGGGTGGACCGGTGGGTTACGAGCAGTACTTC. It specifies CASRGGPVGYEQYF.